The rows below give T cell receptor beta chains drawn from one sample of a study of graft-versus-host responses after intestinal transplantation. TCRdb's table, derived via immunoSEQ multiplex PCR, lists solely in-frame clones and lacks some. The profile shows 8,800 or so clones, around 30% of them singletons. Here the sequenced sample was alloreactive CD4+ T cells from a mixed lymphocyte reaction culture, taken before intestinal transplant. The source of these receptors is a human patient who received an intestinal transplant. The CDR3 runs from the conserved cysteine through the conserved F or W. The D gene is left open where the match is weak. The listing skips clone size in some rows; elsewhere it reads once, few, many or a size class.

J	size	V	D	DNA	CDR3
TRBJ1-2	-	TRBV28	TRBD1	TGTGCCAGCAGTTTAGAGGGACAGGATTTCAATGGCTACACCTTC	CASSLEGQDFNGYTF
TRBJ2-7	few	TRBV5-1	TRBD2	TGCGCCAGCAGCACTGGGACTAGCGGGCTCCTGTCCTACGAGCAGTACTTC	CASSTGTSGLLSYEQYF
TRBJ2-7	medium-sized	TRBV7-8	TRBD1	TGTGCCAGCAGCCAAAGGACAGGGACCTACGAGCAGTACTTC	CASSQRTGTYEQYF
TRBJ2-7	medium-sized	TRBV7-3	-	TGTGCCAGCAGCTTAAAAGCCGGTAACGAGCAGTACTTC	CASSLKAGNEQYF
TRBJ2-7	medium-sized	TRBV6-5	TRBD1	TGTGCCAGCAGTTATTCCGGGACAGGGAGGGAGCGGTACTTC	CASSYSGTGRERYF
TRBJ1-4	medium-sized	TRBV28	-	TGTGCCAGCAGTTTATTTGTGGGGAGGCAGGAGGATGAAAAACTGTTTTTT	CASSLFVGRQEDEKLFF
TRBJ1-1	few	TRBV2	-	TGTGCCAGCAACCGATACGGGGGCACTGAAGCTTTCTTT	CASNRYGGTEAFF
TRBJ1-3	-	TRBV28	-	TGTGCCAGCAGTCTGACAGTACCTGGAAACACCATATATTTT	CASSLTVPGNTIYF
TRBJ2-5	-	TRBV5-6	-	TGTGCCAGCAGCTCGGATCCCAGGGAGACCCAGTACTTC	CASSSDPRETQYF
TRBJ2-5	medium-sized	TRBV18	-	TGTGCCAGCTCACCAAGCACAGCCCCACAAGAGACCCAGTACTTC	CASSPSTAPQETQYF
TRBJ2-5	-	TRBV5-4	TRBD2	TGTGCCAGCAGCGCCCCACCTAACCCGGGAGGCAAAGAGACCCAGTACTTC	CASSAPPNPGGKETQYF
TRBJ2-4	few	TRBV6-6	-	TGTGCCAGCAGTCCCCCCAGACAGTCTAACATTCAGTACTTC	CASSPPRQSNIQYF
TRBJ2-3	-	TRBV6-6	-	TGTGCCAGCAGTCCTACTCGTGCGGGAAGCACAGATACGCAGTATTTT	CASSPTRAGSTDTQYF
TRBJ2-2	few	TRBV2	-	TGTGCCAGCTTGAGCGCCGGGGAGCTGTTTTTT	CASLSAGELFF
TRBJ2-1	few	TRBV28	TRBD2	TGTGCCAGCAGCGGACTAGCAAAGGGATACAATGAGCAGTTCTTC	CASSGLAKGYNEQFF
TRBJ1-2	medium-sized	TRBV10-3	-	TGTGCCATCAGTGAGTCGCACAGGAAGAACCCCTACACCTTC	CAISESHRKNPYTF
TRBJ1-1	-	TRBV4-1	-	TGCGCCAGCAGCCAAGTAAGTAGCGTGGGGAACACTGAAGCTTTCTTT	CASSQVSSVGNTEAFF
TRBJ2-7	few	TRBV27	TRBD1	TGTGCCAGCAACGGTACAGGGGGCAACTACGAGCAGTACTTC	CASNGTGGNYEQYF